This entry is about one T cell receptor (beta chain). Its antigen target is currently unknown. No quality values exist for individual bases; no much larger clone is one base distant. The CDR3 regions of human TCRbeta chains were subjected to immunosequencing. Per the original workflow: TCRs in the repertoires were compared against a reference library of SARS-CoV-2-specific TCRs that had been generated with the MIRA antigen-specificity platform. Breadth meant the fraction of unique TCRs that were SARS-CoV-2-associated, whereas depth meant the fraction of total T cells that were SARS-CoV-2-associated. Using the MIRA data, each spike-specific TCR was mapped to the spike region that the TCR reacts to and placed in a CD4 or CD8 class. Log10-transformed breadth and depth values were compared by one-way ANOVA with Sidak's multiple comparisons tests. As stored in TCRdb, this immuneACCESS dataset retains in-frame rearrangements with V and J assigned. A fraction of the clones does not appear; measured against another copy, unresolved V genes explain less than half of the discrepancy, and the remainder lacks a known reason. V and J calls and clone size come straight from that table; D and trimming were deduced from the DNA. The sample table contains some 130,000 clones; only one count was recorded for roughly 91% of them. The ten largest clones add up to approximately 6.9% of the sample.

The sample originates from a study of T cell responses to AZD1222 COVID-19 vaccine listed by TCRdb under 2021. Regarding the research as a whole: A total of more than 230 trial participants underwent TCR sequencing, of whom nearly 210 had received two doses of AZD1222 and 26 had received two doses of the MenACWY control vaccine. Trial participants were enrolled by age into 18-55, 56-69 and 70-plus year subgroups, with about 150, 28 and 57 TCR-sequenced participants respectively.

Results the study describes overall, beyond this receptor: Nearly half of unique spike-specific TCRs reportedly recognized epitopes outside regions mutated in the B.1.351 and B.1.1.7 variants. Conclusions about previously exposed vaccinees are limited, since just a handful of AZD1222 recipients were seropositive for SARS-CoV-2 at baseline. In the small 56-69-year group, the increase in depth fell short of significance, most likely because of low power. A significant rise in spike-specific TCR breadth and depth was observed after two AZD1222 doses relative to day 0 and relative to MenACWY recipients. No day 14 peak-response samples were available, so repertoires were characterized only after the peak T cell response. Participants were mostly white British and included more females than males, and it was suggested by the authors that clonal diversity may have been underestimated. Vaccine-associated CD4 TCRs spanned the whole spike protein, with dominant responses in regions 160-218 and 743-854.

Per the publication, the time point label means: about 28 days (+/-7) after the second vaccine dose. AZD1222 recipients whose second dose came at about 4 weeks and those whose second dose came at about 12 weeks were combined into one group, since spike-specific TCR depth and breadth did not differ between the two schedules. Vaccinee samples were obtained from the UK trials COV001 and COV002, which included a single-blind randomized controlled phase 2/3 trial of AZD1222 (ChAdOx1 nCoV-19) in healthy adults. Trial participant PBMC samples were collected at day 0 and day 28 after the second dose for TCRbeta chain sequencing. The TCR sequence derives from an adult who received the AZD1222 COVID-19 vaccine. The specimen was peripheral blood, collected 28 days after the second AZD1222 dose.

CDR3 reads: CASRYQRGSDTQYF. The DNA sequence follows: TGTGCCAGCAGGTATCAGCGGGGGTCGGATACGCAGTATTTT. This chain is built from TRBV7-9 and TRBJ2-3, with 8 junctional bases fitting TRBD2. From the cysteine through the phenylalanine, the CDR3 covers 14 amino acids. Just CDR3 DNA is preserved here, 42 bases in frame from base 1. According to the germline V gene (reference sequence), CDR1 reads SEHNR and CDR2 reads FQNEAQ. For this chain, trimming is 6 bases at the V end and 6 bases at the J end, and the number of junction bases without a gene match is 8.